The next 10 T cell receptor beta chains were all read from a single sample in a study of memory CD4+ T cells and cytomegalovirus serostatus. The repertoire was sequenced with immunoSEQ multiplex PCR; TCRdb's copy has only in-frame clones and lacks some. The data show fewer than 40,000 clones, around 80% seen once. The sort gate was single viable CD3+CD4+CD8-CD45RO+ cells for memory CD4+ T cells. The specimen sequenced was memory CD4+ T cells from blood. These receptors originate from an adult in good health and CMV-seropositive.

A single count supports this clone. The chain is built from TRBV7-2 and TRBJ1-6; D is possibly TRBD1 (6 bases). Trimming removed 1 base from V and 10 bases from J, with 11 bases in between. Germline V gene sequence: CDR1 SGHTA, CDR2 FQGNSA. This CDR3 region has 14 residues. CDR3 protein: CASSLEGVGSPLHF. In DNA, the CDR3 is TGTGCCAGCAGCTTAGAGGGGGTAGGGTCACCCCTCCACTTT.

This chain uses TRBV5-1 with TRBJ2-2, with 9 bases that match TRBD2. CDR3 length: 17 amino acids. V was pared by 5 bases and J by 4 bases, with 12 bases of the junction left unmatched. Germline loops: CDR1 SGHRS, CDR2 YFSETQ. The CDR3 bases are TGCGCCAGCAGAAAAAGACTAGCGGAGCGAGTCACCGGGGAGCTGTTTTTT. As protein: CASRKRLAERVTGELFF.

This chain uses TRBV11-3 with TRBJ2-5; 11 bases are a match to TRBD2. The CDR3 runs to 15 residues. The germline V gene has CDR1 SGHNT and CDR2 YENEEA. V lost 5 bases and J lost 1; bases outside the gene matches: 3. CDR3 DNA sequence: TGTGCCAGCAGCCTCGGACTAGCGGGCCAAGAGACCCAGTACTTC. Encoded protein: CASSLGLAGQETQYF.

V and J are TRBV7-2 and TRBJ2-3, with D unclear. The germline V gene encodes CDR1 SGHTA and CDR2 FQGNSA. This CDR3 region has 15 residues. Between the trimmed V and J ends, which lost 2 bases and 0 bases, there was a span of 9 bases. This CDR3 reads CASSLYSSSTDTQYF. The CDR3 DNA reads TGTGCCAGCAGCTTATACAGTTCAAGCACAGATACGCAGTATTTT.

The chain couples TRBV28 to TRBJ2-3, with TRBD2 matching 11 bases. The CDR3 is made up of 15 amino acids. Germline V gives CDR1 MDHEN, CDR2 SYDVKM. Trimming at V came to 4 bases and at J to 6 bases, leaving 6 bases not matched to a gene. For the CDR3, the DNA is TGTGCCAGCAGTTCCCTAGCGGGAGGTTTTGATACGCAGTATTTT. Translating it yields CASSSLAGGFDTQYF.

The rearrangement links TRBV2 to TRBJ2-7; D ambiguous. The V end was cut by 2 bases, the J end by 6 bases, with 14 bases between. CDR1 is SNHLY, CDR2 FYNNEI, per germline. CDR3 size: 14 residues. The CDR3 sequence: CASSERATASEQYF. The CDR3 DNA reads as TGTGCCAGCAGTGAACGGGCTACGGCGAGCGAGCAGTACTTC.

The chain uses TRBV5-4 and TRBJ1-1; the D is unclear. V was shortened by 1 base and J by 0 bases, with 10 bases between the two germline ends. Germline CDR1 SGHNT, CDR2 YYREEE (reference sequence). The CDR3 sequence is 15 residues long. The CDR3 spells CASSLSYTLNTEAFF. In nucleotides, the CDR3 is TGTGCCAGCAGCTTGTCCTACACCCTGAACACTGAAGCTTTCTTT.

The chain combines TRBV7-8 with TRBJ2-1, with 8 bases fitting TRBD2. This CDR3 contains 15 residues. Trimming removed 0 bases from V and 4 bases from J; junction bases left unmatched: 2. The V gene's germline CDR1 is SGHVS and CDR2 FQNEAQ. For the CDR3, the DNA is TGTGCCAGCAGCTTAGCTAGCGGGGCATACAATGAGCAGTTCTTC. As protein: CASSLASGAYNEQFF.

CDR3 protein: CASSLLTGGQETQYF. The CDR3 region has the DNA TGTGCCAGCAGCTTATTGACGGGAGGGCAAGAGACCCAGTACTTC. The gene calls are TRBV7-2 and TRBJ2-5; TRBD2 agrees at 8 bases. V shed 2 bases, J shed 2 bases, and the junction held 4 bases outside the gene matches. CDR3 length equals 15 residues. The germline V gene encodes CDR1 SGHTA and CDR2 FQGNSA. The variable domain in full, completed from reference TRBV7-2 and TRBJ2-5, reads GAGVSQSPSNKVTEKGKDVELRCDPISGHTALYWYRQSLGQGLEFLIYFQGNSAPDKSGLPSDRFSAERTGGSVSTLTIQRTQQEDSAVYLCASSLLTGGQETQYFGPGTRLLVL.

The chain joins TRBV4-3 to TRBJ1-2, with D hard to call. The CDR3 has 15 amino acids. Trimming took off 0 bases at V and 5 bases at J, with 13 bases between the two ends. Germline values: CDR1 LGHNA, CDR2 YSLEER. The CDR3 DNA follows: TGCGCCAGCAGCCAAGAACGAGCGGTGGAGTATGGCTACACCTTC. Its protein is CASSQERAVEYGYTF.